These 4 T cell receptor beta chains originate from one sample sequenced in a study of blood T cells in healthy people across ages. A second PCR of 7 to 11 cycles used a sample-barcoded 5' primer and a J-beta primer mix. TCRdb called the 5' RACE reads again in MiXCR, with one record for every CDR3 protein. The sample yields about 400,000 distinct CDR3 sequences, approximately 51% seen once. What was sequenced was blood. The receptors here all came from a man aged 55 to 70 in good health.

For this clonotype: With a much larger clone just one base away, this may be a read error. In DNA form, the CDR3 reads TGTGCCAGCAGATCCGGGGGGGGAGGCTCCTACAAGCAGTACTTC. As protein: CASRSGGGGSYKQYF. The chain has TRBV6-2 or TRBV6-3 and TRBJ2-7; 8 positions agree with TRBD2. The CDR3 is made up of 15 amino acids. Germline-derived CDR1 and CDR2 are MNHEY and SVGEGT.

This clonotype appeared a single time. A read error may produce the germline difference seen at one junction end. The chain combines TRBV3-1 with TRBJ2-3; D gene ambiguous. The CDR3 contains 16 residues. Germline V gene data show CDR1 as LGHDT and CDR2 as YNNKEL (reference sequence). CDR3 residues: CASSQGTGRLTDMQYF. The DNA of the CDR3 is TGTGCCAGCAGCCAAGGCACTGGCCGTCTCACAGATATGCAGTATTTT.

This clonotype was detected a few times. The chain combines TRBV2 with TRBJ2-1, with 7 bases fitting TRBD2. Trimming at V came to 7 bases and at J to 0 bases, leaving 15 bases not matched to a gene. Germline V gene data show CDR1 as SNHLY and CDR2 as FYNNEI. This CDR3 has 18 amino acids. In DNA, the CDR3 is TGTGCCAGCATAACCGCCAAAATCGGGGGGAGCTCCTACAATGAGCAGTTCTTC. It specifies CASITAKIGGSSYNEQFF. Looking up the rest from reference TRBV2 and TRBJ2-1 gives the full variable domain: EPEVTQTPSHQVTQMGQEVILRCVPISNHLYFYWYRQILGQKVEFLVSFYNNEISEKSEIFDDQFSVERPDGSNFTLKIRSTKLEDSAMYFCASITAKIGGSSYNEQFFGPGTRLTVL.

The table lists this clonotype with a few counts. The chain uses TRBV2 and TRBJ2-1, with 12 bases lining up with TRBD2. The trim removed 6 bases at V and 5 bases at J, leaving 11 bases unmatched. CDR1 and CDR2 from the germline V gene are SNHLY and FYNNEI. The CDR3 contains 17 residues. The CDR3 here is CASSGGRGLAGDNEQFF. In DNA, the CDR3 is TGTGCCAGCAGCGGGGGACGGGGACTAGCGGGCGACAATGAGCAGTTCTTC.